These 15 T cell receptor beta chains were sequenced from one sample in a study of shared clonotypes between healthy human individuals. Measured with immunoSEQ multiplex PCR; TCRdb has only the in-frame clones, and not every one. The table shows under 600,000 clones, with 98% occurring only once. In the naive CD8 group, cells lacked CD45RO and were positively selected for CCR7, so terminally differentiated effector memory CD45RA+ cells were left out. Specimen: naive CD8+ T cells sorted from blood. All receptors derive from a man aged 25 to 40 in good health.

The V call is TRBV4-1, the J call TRBJ1-3, with D perhaps TRBD1 (6 bases). This CDR3 has 12 residues. Germline V gene data show CDR1 as MGHRA and CDR2 as YSYEKL. Trimming removed 7 bases from V and 6 bases from J, with 10 bases in between. CDR3 amino acids: CASTGVENTIYF. The CDR3 nucleotides read TGCGCCAGCACAGGGGTAGAAAACACCATATATTTT.

This chain connects TRBV30 to TRBJ1-4; TRBD1 is a possible D gene (5 bases). The germline V gene encodes CDR1 GTSNPN and CDR2 SVGIG (reference sequence). V gave up 4 bases and J gave up 4 bases, with 10 bases separating them. This CDR3 has 13 amino acids. The CDR3 nucleotides read TGTGCCTGGACCCAGGGTTTTAATGAAAAACTGTTTTTT. Encoded protein: CAWTQGFNEKLFF.

The rearrangement uses TRBV9 and TRBJ2-1; 7 nucleotides agree with TRBD1. The germline gives CDR1 SGDLS, CDR2 YYNGEE. The CDR3 covers 13 residues. Losses at the gene ends were 3 bases for V and 5 bases for J; bases not matched to a gene: 2. The CDR3 bases are TGTGCCAGCAGCGCGACAGGGAACAATGAGCAGTTCTTC. As protein: CASSATGNNEQFF.

V usage is TRBV2 and J usage is TRBJ2-1; TRBD2 agrees at 8 bases. CDR1 SNHLY and CDR2 FYNNEI come from the germline V gene. With 8 bases clipped from V and 10 bases from J, the junction kept 25 bases outside the gene matches. The CDR3 runs 18 residues. The CDR3 is CASPASVPRSREEGEQFF. The CDR3, as DNA: TGTGCCAGCCCAGCGTCGGTTCCACGTTCGCGGGAGGAGGGGGAGCAGTTCTTC.

The chain joins TRBV29-1 to TRBJ2-7, with 10 bases lining up with TRBD1. CDR1 is SQVTM and CDR2 is ANQGSEA in the germline V gene. With 4 bases clipped from V and 9 bases from J, the junction kept 15 bases outside the gene matches. The length of the CDR3 is 15 residues. The CDR3 DNA reads as TGCAGCGTTGGACATCCCGACAGGGGGCGAATTCGGCAGTACTTC. It encodes CSVGHPDRGRIRQYF.

V and J are TRBV9 and TRBJ2-7; D ambiguous. The CDR3 is made up of 14 amino acids. With 3 bases removed from V and 3 bases from J, the gap between germline ends came to 13 bases. Germline V CDR1 and CDR2: SGDLS, YYNGEE. CDR3 DNA: TGTGCCAGCAGCGCGGAGCCCAATTACTACGAGCAGTACTTC. This codes for CASSAEPNYYEQYF.

This chain links TRBV28 with TRBJ1-5, with D uncertain. V lost 5 bases, J lost 5 bases, and 7 bases lay in between. This CDR3 region has 12 residues. Germline assignment: CDR1 MDHEN and CDR2 SYDVKM. DNA of the CDR3: TGTGCCAGCAGTCACCCGTATCAGCCCCAGCATTTT. This sequence encodes CASSHPYQPQHF.

The chain carries TRBV5-1 and TRBJ2-2; the D call may be TRBD1 or TRBD2 (5 bases each). The germline V and J ends were trimmed by 2 bases and 4 bases, with 15 bases remaining between them. This CDR3 contains 16 residues. Germline V gene sequence: CDR1 SGHRS, CDR2 YFSETQ. CDR3 in DNA: TGCGCCAGCAGCTTCAAGGGGCCAGGGAGCACCGGGGAGCTGTTTTTT. It encodes CASSFKGPGSTGELFF.

The chain carries TRBV7-9 and TRBJ2-7, with 9 bases fitting TRBD2. CDR1 SEHNR and CDR2 FQNEAQ come from the germline V gene (reference sequence). This CDR3 has 16 amino acids. After removal of 5 bases from V and 2 bases from J, the junction contained 10 bases not matched to a gene. The CDR3 region has the DNA TGTGCCAGCAGCCCCGCGGGGGGGGTGGGGACCTACGAGCAGTACTTC. Translated, it gives CASSPAGGVGTYEQYF. The full variable domain, rest sourced from reference TRBV7-9 and TRBJ2-7, is DTGVSQNPRHKITKRGQNVTFRCDPISEHNRLYWYRQTLGQGPEFLTYFQNEAQLEKSRLLSDRFSAERPKGSFSTLEIQRTEQGDSAMYLCASSPAGGVGTYEQYFGPGTRLTVT.

This clone came up once. The chain couples TRBV7-6 to TRBJ2-1; 7 bases agree with TRBD2. The length of the CDR3 is 14 residues. Trimming cost V 0 bases and J 8 bases; bases outside gene matches: 4. Germline lookup yields CDR1 SGHVS and CDR2 FNYEAQ. CDR3 loop: CASSLAGGTDEQFF. CDR3 DNA sequence: TGTGCCAGCAGCTTAGCGGGAGGGACTGATGAGCAGTTCTTC.

V and J are TRBV7-9 and TRBJ1-1; D remains unclear. Trimming removed 5 bases from V and 5 bases from J, with 12 bases in between. In germline, CDR1 is SEHNR, CDR2 FQNEAQ (reference sequence). The CDR3 runs to 13 residues. CDR3 sequence: CASSPDPTTEAFF. As DNA, the CDR3 is TGTGCCAGCAGCCCGGACCCGACGACTGAAGCTTTCTTT.

The chain carries TRBV7-2 and TRBJ2-1, with 8 bases aligning to TRBD2. Trimming removed 4 bases from V and 3 bases from J; junction bases left unmatched: 11. This CDR3 has 17 amino acids. CDR1 and CDR2 (germline): SGHTA, FQGNSA. In DNA form, the CDR3 reads TGTGCCAGCAGCTCCCCTTGGACCGGGACTAGCTACAATGAGCAGTTCTTC. It translates to CASSSPWTGTSYNEQFF.

The V call is TRBV28, the J call TRBJ1-5; D call uncertain. CDR1 is MDHEN, CDR2 SYDVKM, per germline. V lost 10 bases and J lost 3, with 16 bases in between. This CDR3 region has 14 residues. DNA of the CDR3: TGTGCCACCACGAACCGGGCCCTCAATCAGCCCCAGCATTTT. Its protein is CATTNRALNQPQHF.

The V call is TRBV7-9, the J call TRBJ2-6; D unresolved. Between the trimmed V and J ends, which lost 1 base and 0 bases, there was a span of 7 bases. This CDR3 contains 16 residues. Germline values: CDR1 SEHNR, CDR2 FQNEAQ (reference sequence). CDR3 protein: CASSLELLSGANVLTF. CDR3 nucleotides: TGTGCCAGCAGCTTAGAGCTCCTCTCTGGGGCCAACGTCCTGACTTTC. The whole variable domain, remainder taken from reference TRBV7-9 and TRBJ2-6, is DTGVSQNPRHKITKRGQNVTFRCDPISEHNRLYWYRQTLGQGPEFLTYFQNEAQLEKSRLLSDRFSAERPKGSFSTLEIQRTEQGDSAMYLCASSLELLSGANVLTFGAGSRLTVL.

The V and J genes are TRBV7-8 and TRBJ2-7; no firm D call. V lost 4 bases to trimming and J lost 3 bases, with 4 bases between them. Germline CDR1 and CDR2: SGHVS and FQNEAQ. The CDR3 totals 11 residues. The DNA of the CDR3 is TGTGCCAGCAGCTCTTACTACGAGCAGTACTTC. The encoded protein is CASSSYYEQYF.